A single T cell receptor (beta chain) is shown here with its context. Its antigen is not known. This CDR3 comprises 15 residues. From germline, CDR1 is MNHEY and CDR2 SVGAGI. The V and J ends lost 1 base and 2 bases, in that order; junction bases with no gene match: 5. The record originates from a study of beta chain features in type 1 diabetes. Findings and caveats of the study: Across patients, naive, central memory and Treg TCRB repertoires exhibited apparently greater similarity than was observed across healthy donors.

Expressed TCRB transcripts were sequenced after all isolated RNA was converted to cDNA. Method: immunoSEQ multiplex PCR; TCRdb's copy keeps in-frame clones and lacks some. The repertoire consists of hundreds of thousands of clones, with approximately 30% occurring once and the leading ten covering more than 0.055%. The chain links TRBV6-5 to TRBJ2-7; the match to TRBD2 covers 7 bases. The sample consisted of naive CD4+ T cells from blood. The receptor comes from a man aged 18 to 35 in good health. The CDR3 loop reads CASSYWASGPYEQYF. CDR3 DNA: TGTGCCAGCAGTTACTGGGCTAGCGGTCCCTACGAGCAGTACTTC.